The source of this T cell receptor (beta chain) is a study of Ad26.COV2.S vaccination and SARS-CoV-2 variants. Overall study context: Participants got Ad26.COV2.S intramuscularly, once or twice 56 days apart.

Documented treatment: roughly 20 received Ad26.COV2.S at low or high dose, single or two shots; about 5 received placebo; per-sample allocation not given. Day 63 following the first vaccine or placebo injection was when the samples were taken. Immunization relied on an Ad26 vector, which expressed Wuhan-strain SARS-CoV-2 spike. Study-wide findings and caveats: Relative to placebo recipients, vaccine recipients exhibited elevated spike-specific TCR breadth. Considerable breadth of spike-specific CD8+ and CD4+ T cell responses has reportedly been documented following vaccination.

Repertoires were generated with immunoSEQ multiplex PCR, while TCRdb's copy carries only in-frame clones and drops some. Here the sample spans 430,000 or so clones, roughly 89% being singletons. Notes on this clone: Its antigen remains unknown.

V lost 1 base and J 9 bases, leaving 12 bases between the germline ends. This CDR3 spans 13 amino acids. Germline V lookup: CDR1 KGHSH, CDR2 LQKENI. The receptor was derived from a person between 18 and 60 years old who received the Ad26.COV2.S COVID-19 vaccine or a placebo. The gene calls are TRBV18 and TRBJ1-1; D is unresolved. The sequencing used peripheral blood, collected in a trial of Ad26.COV2.S vaccine versus placebo. The CDR3 nucleotides read TGTGCCAGCTCACCACGATACAAGGCCCAAGCTTTCTTT. This sequence encodes CASSPRYKAQAFF.